This section outlines one TCR beta chain sequence together with its context. Its antigen remains unidentified. No quality values exist for individual bases; no much larger clone is one base distant. All donors were healthy Caucasians. The data were taken from a study of identical twins (TCRdb year 2016). Turning to the overall study: To test whether fetal clonotypes persist, the study used deep sequencing on TCR alpha and beta repertoires from monozygotic twins, unrelated adults of various ages, and cord blood. To rule out contamination, replicate twin experiments were performed at different times with different library preparation protocols. The study at large found these results: The excess sharing between twins in beta out-of-frame sequences was weaker because fewer shared sequences reduced the signal-to-noise ratio. Because the same donors could not be followed over many years, the conclusions relied on cross-sectional statistical analysis. Invariant T cells such as MAIT and iNKT could partly confound zero-insertion analyses, although diverse VJ usage argued against such confounding for most clonotypes. Out-of-frame TCR alpha sequences shared between twins showed an excess of low generation-probability sequences compared with coincidental sharing between unrelated individuals. In monozygotic twins, recombination models systematically underestimated out-of-frame TCR alpha sharing, but the models matched the sharing seen between unrelated individuals. Abundant cord blood beta clonotypes carried fewer insertions; young adult naive repertoires showed a weaker similar trend, while memory repertoires showed none.

The library relied on 5' RACE. Sequencing was carried out with an Illumina HiSeq 2000. A universal primer binding site was introduced by template switching, and a unique molecular identifier was present in the final cDNA, enabling accurate counting of TCR cDNA molecules. First-strand cDNA for TCR alpha and beta chains was synthesized from specific primers in the conserved constant-segment region. To control for contamination, every cDNA library carried two barcodes: a SMART-Mk sample barcode plus Illumina barcodes. Two successive PCR steps introduced TruSeq adapter sequences along with Illumina sample barcodes. The Illumina HiSeq platform was used with custom primers to sequence TCR alpha and beta cDNA libraries. Turning to the authors' computational methods: Unique molecular identifiers were extracted from raw reads with MiGEC, and CDR3 positions were determined with MiXCR. Recombination models were inferred per individual with the repgenHMM and IGoR tools using an EM algorithm. Shared clonotypes were analyzed with the tcR package in R, and sharing was normalized by the product of cloneset sizes. Out-of-frame nonproductive sequences were analyzed to study raw recombination free of thymic and clonal selection effects. TCRdb itself trimmed the public reads at Q25 with fastp, ran MiXCR and retained productive beta chains. Duplicate CDR3 protein sequences are folded into a single record with the most common DNA and genes. These V and J calls derive from TCRdb rather than the authors' analysis. This sample holds more than 1.5 million distinct CDR3 sequences; more than 30% were observed only once. The ten largest clonotypes hold more than 0.25% of the sample.

Clipping removes 4 bases from V and 1 base from J, with 4 as the unmatched junction base count. Sequences SQVTM (CDR1) and ANQGSEA (CDR2) are obtained from the germline V gene. Inclusive of the bounding cysteine and phenylalanine, the CDR3 is 14 residues long. This entry keeps only the CDR3 DNA: 42 bases, framed from base 1. This sequence uses TRBV29-1 and TRBJ2-3, and 8 junction bases match TRBD2. The origin of this receptor is a newborn girl in good health. The sample comprised cord blood. The CDR3 region: CSVGSGSRTDTQYF. The sequence in DNA is TGCAGCGTTGGAAGCGGGAGTCGCACAGATACGCAGTATTTT.